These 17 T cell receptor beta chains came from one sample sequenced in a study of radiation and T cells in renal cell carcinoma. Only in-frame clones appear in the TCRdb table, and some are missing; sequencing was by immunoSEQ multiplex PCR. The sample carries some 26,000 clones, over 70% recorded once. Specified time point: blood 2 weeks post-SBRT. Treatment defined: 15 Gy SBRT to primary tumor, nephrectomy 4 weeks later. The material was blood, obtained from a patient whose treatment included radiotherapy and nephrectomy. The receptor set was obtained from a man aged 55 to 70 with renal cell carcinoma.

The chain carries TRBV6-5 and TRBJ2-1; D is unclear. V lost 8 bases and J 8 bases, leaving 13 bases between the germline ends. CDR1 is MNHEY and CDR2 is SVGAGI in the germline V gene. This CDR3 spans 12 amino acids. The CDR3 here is CASFKSSDEQFF. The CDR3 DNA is TGTGCCAGCTTCAAATCTTCGGATGAGCAGTTCTTC.

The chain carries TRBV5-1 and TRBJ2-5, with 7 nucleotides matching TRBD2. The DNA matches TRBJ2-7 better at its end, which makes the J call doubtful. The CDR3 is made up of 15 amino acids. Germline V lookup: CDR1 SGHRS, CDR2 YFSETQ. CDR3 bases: TGCGCCAGCAGCTTAGGCGGGAGCTTTAGTTACGAGCAGTACTTC. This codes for CASSLGGSFSYEQYF.

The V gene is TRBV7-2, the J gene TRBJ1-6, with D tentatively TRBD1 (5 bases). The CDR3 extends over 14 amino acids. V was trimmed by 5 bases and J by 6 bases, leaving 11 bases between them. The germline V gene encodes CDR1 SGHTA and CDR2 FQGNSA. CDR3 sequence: CASSMGRINSPLHF. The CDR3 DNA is TGTGCCAGCAGCATGGGACGGATTAATTCACCCCTCCACTTT.

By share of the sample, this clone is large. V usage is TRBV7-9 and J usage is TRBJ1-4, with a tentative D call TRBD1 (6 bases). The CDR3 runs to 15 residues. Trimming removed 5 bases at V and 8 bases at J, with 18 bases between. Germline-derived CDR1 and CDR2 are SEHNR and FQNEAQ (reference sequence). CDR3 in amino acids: CASSAPSRGEEKLFF. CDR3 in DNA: TGTGCCAGCAGCGCCCCGTCCAGGGGCGAGGAAAAACTGTTTTTT.

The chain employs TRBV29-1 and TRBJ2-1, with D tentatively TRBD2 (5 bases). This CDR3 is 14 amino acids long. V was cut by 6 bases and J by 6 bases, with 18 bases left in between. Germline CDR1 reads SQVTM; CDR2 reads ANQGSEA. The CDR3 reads CSVPRTGTTNEQFF. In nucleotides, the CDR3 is TGCAGCGTGCCCCGTACGGGAACCACCAATGAGCAGTTCTTC.

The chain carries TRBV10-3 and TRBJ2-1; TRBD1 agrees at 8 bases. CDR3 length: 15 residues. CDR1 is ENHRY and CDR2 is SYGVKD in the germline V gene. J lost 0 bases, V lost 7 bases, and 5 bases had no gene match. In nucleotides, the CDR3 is TGTGCCATCACCCCGGGACAGGCCTCCTACAATGAGCAGTTCTTC. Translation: CAITPGQASYNEQFF.

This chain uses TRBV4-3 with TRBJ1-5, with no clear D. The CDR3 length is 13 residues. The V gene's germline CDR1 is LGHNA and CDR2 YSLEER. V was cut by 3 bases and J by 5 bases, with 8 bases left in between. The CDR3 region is CASSQGEDQPQHF. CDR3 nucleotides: TGCGCCAGCAGCCAGGGAGAAGATCAGCCCCAGCATTTT.

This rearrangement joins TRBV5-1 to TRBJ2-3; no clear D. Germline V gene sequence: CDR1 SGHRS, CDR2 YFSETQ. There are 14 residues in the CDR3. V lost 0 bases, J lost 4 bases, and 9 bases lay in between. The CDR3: CASSLGQVADTQYF. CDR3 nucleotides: TGCGCCAGCAGCTTGGGGCAAGTAGCAGATACGCAGTATTTT. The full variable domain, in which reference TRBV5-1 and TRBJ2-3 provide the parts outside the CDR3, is KAGVTQTPRYLIKTRGQQVTLSCSPISGHRSVSWYQQTPGQGLQFLFEYFSETQRNKGNFPGRFSGRQFSNSRSEMNVSTLELGDSALYLCASSLGQVADTQYFGPGTRLTVL.

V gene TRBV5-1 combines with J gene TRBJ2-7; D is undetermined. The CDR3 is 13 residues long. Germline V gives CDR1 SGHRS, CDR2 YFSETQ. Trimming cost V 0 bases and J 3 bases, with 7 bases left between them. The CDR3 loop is CASSLGGNYEQYF. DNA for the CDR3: TGCGCCAGCAGCTTGGGCGGCAACTACGAGCAGTACTTC.

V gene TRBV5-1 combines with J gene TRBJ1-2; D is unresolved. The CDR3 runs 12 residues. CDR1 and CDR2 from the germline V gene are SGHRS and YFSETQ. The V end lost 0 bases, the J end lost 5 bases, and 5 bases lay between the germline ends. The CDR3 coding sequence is TGCGCCAGCAGCTTGGAACGGTATGGCTACACCTTC. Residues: CASSLERYGYTF.

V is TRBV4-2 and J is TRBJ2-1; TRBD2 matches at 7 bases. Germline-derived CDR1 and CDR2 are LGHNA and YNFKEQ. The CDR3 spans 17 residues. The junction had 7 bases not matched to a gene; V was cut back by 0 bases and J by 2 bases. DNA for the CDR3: TGTGCCAGCAGCCAAGATCTGCTAGCGGCGCCCTACAATGAGCAGTTCTTC. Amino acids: CASSQDLLAAPYNEQFF.

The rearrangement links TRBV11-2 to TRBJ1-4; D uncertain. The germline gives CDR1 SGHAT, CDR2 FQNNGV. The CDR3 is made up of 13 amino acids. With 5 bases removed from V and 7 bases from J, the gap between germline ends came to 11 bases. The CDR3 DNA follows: TGTGCCAGCAGCGGCGAGTTGGGTGAAAAACTGTTTTTT. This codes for CASSGELGEKLFF.

The CDR3 region is CASSQILAGVGEQYF. CDR3 nucleotides: TGCGCCAGCAGCCAAATTTTAGCGGGAGTAGGCGAGCAGTACTTC. The chain uses TRBV4-3 and TRBJ2-7; TRBD2 matches at 9 bases. V trimming: 2 bases; J trimming: 6 bases; junction bases outside the gene matches: 8. The CDR3 is 15 amino acids. CDR1 and CDR2 (germline): LGHNA, YSLEER.

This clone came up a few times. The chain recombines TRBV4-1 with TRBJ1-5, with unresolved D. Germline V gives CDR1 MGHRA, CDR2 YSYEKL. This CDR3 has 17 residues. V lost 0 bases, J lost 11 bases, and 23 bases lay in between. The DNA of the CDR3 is TGCGCCAGCAGCCAAGATCCCCCAGAAGTAGGGCCCCAGGCCCAGCATTTT. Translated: CASSQDPPEVGPQAQHF.

The CDR3, as DNA: TGCGCCAGCAGTGTACAGGGACCCTACGAGCAGTACTTC. Its translation: CASSVQGPYEQYF. The V and J genes are TRBV10-2 and TRBJ2-5; tentatively, D is TRBD1 (6 bases). The DNA end is a closer match to TRBJ2-7, so the J assignment may be wrong. The CDR3 is made up of 13 amino acids. Germline V gene sequence: CDR1 WSHSY, CDR2 SAAADI.

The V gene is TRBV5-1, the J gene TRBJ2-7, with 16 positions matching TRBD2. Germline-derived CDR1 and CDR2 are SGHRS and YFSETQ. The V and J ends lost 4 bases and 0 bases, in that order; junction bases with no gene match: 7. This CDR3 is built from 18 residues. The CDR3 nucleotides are TGCGCCAGCAGCGCCTCCGGGACTAGCGGGAGGGCCTCCTACGAGCAGTACTTC. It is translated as CASSASGTSGRASYEQYF.

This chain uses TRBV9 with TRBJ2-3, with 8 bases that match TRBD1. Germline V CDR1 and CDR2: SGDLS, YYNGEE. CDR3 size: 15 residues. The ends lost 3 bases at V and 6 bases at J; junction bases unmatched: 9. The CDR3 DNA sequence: TGTGCCAGCAGCGCGGGACAGGCCCTCATGGATACGCAGTATTTT. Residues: CASSAGQALMDTQYF.